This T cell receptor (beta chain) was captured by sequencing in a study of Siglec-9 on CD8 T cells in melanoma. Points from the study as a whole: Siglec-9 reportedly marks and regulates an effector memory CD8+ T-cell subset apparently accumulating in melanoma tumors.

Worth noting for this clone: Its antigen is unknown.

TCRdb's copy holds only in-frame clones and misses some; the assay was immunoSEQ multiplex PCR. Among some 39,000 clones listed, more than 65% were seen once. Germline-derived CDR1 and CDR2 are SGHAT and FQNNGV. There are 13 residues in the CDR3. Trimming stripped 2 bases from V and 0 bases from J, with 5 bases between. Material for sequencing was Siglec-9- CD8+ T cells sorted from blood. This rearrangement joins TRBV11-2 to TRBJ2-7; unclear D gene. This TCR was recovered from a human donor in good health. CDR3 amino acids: CASSLQTSYEQYF. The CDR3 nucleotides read TGTGCCAGCAGCTTACAGACCTCCTACGAGCAGTACTTC.